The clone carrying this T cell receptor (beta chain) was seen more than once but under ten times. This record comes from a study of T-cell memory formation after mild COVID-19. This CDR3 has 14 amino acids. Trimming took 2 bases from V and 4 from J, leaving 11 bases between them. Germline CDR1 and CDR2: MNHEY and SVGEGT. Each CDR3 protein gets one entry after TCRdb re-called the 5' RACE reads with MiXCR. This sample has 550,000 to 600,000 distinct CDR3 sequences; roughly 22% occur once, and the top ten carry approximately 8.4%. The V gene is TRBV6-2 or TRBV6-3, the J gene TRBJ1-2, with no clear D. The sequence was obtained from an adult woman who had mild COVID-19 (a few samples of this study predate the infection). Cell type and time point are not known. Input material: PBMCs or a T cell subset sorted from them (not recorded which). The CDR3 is CASSYRIRSYGYTF. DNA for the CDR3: TGTGCCAGCAGTTACAGGATACGGAGCTATGGCTACACCTTC.